The clone carrying this TCR beta chain was recorded only once. Its antigen is unknown. The donors belonged to the roughly 110-subject validation cohort, separate from the approximately 700-subject first cohort. This entry belongs to a study of cytomegalovirus exposure and HLA in healthy donors. CDR1 is LNHNV, CDR2 YYDKDF, per germline (reference sequence). V was cut by 0 bases and J by 4 bases, with 12 bases left in between. The CDR3 has 15 residues. Sequencing was performed with immunoSEQ multiplex PCR; in TCRdb, only in-frame clones are kept and a portion is missing. The sample has about 180,000 clones; about 85% are singletons. General study results and limits: According to a later analysis, TCR clusters from the first cohort tended to co-occur in the 120 or so validation repertoires. Rarity marked most TCR sequences, yet some public TCRs occurred in many donors. A list of 150 to 200 TCR beta chains associated with cytomegalovirus was given.

The chain has TRBV15 and TRBJ1-1, with D unclear. This sequence originates from a man aged 18 to 29 in good health and CMV-seropositive. The material sequenced was PBMCs. CDR3 sequence (DNA): TGTGCCACCAGCAGAGATGTACGGGCGGGCACTGAAGCTTTCTTT. Protein sequence: CATSRDVRAGTEAFF.